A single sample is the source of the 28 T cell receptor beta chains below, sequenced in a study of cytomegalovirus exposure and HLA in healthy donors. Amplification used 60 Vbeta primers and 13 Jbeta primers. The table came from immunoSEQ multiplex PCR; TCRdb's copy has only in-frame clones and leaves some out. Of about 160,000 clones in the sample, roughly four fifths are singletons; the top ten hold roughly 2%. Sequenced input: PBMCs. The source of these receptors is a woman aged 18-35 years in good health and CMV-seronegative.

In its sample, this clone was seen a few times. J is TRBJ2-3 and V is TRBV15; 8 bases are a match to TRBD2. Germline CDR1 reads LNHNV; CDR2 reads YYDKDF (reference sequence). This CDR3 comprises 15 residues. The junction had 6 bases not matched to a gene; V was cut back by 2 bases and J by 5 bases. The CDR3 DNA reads TGTGCCACCAGCAGATTACAGGCGGGAGGAGATACGCAGTATTTT. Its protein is CATSRLQAGGDTQYF.

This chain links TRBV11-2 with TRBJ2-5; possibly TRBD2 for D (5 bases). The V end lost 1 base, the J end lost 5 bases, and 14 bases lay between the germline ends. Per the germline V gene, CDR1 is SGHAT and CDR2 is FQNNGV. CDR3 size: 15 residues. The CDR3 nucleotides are TGTGCCAGCAGCTTAGGCTTCGGGGTTGAGGAGACCCAGTACTTC. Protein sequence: CASSLGFGVEETQYF.

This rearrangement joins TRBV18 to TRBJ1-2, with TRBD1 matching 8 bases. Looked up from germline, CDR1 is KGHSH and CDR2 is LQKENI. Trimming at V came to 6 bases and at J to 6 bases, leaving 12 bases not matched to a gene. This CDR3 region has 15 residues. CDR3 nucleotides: TGTGCCAGCTCCCGGGACAGGCCGGGGTTGGATGGCTACACCTTC. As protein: CASSRDRPGLDGYTF.

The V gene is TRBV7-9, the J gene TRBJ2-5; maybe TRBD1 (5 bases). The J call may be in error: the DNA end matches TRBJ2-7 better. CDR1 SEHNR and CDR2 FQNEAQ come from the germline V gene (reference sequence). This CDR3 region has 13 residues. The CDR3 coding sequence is TGTGCCAGCAGCCCCCAGGGCCCCTACGAGCAGTACTTC. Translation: CASSPQGPYEQYF.

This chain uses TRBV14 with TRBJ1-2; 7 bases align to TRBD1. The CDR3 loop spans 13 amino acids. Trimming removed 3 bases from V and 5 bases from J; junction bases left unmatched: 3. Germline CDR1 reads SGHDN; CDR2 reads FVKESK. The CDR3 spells CASSHDRAYGYTF. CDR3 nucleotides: TGTGCCAGCAGCCACGACAGGGCATATGGCTACACCTTC.

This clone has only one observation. The CDR3 is CASTDSGRAAEQYF. In DNA form, the CDR3 reads TGTGCCAGTACCGATAGCGGGAGGGCCGCCGAGCAGTACTTC. J is TRBJ2-7 and V is TRBV19; 11 bases match TRBD2. This CDR3 has 14 residues. The V gene's germline CDR1 is LNHDA and CDR2 SQIVND (reference sequence). Trimming at V came to 7 bases and at J to 6 bases, leaving 8 bases not matched to a gene.

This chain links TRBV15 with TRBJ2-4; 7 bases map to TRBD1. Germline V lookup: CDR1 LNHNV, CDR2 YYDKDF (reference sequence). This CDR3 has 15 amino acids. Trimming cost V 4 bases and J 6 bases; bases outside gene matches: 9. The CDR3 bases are TGTGCCACCAGCACTCTCGACAGGGTCCCAAACATTCAGTACTTC. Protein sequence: CATSTLDRVPNIQYF.

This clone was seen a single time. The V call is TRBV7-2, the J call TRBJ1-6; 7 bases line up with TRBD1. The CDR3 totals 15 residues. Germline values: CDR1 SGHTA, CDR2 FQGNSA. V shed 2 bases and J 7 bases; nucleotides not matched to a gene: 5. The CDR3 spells CASSLRQGWNSPLHF. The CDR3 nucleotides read TGTGCCAGCAGCTTACGACAGGGATGGAATTCACCCCTCCACTTT.

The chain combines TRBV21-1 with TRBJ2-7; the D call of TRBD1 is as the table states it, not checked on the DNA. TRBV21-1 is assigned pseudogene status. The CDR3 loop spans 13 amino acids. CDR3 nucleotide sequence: TGTGCCAGCAGTTGGACAGGGACCTACGAGCAGTACTTC. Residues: CASSWTGTYEQYF.

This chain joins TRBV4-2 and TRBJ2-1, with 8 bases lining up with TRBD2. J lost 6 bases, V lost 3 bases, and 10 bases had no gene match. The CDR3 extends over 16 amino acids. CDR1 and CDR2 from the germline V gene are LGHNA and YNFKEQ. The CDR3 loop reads CASSQEGLGTPNEQFF. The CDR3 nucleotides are TGTGCCAGCAGCCAGGAGGGACTAGGTACCCCCAATGAGCAGTTCTTC.

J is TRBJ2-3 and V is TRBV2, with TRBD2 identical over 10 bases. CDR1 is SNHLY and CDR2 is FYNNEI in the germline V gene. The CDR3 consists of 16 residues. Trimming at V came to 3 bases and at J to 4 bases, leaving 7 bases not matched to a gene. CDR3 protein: CASSDPPAGGPDTQYF. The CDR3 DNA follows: TGTGCCAGCAGTGACCCTCCAGCGGGAGGGCCAGATACGCAGTATTTT.

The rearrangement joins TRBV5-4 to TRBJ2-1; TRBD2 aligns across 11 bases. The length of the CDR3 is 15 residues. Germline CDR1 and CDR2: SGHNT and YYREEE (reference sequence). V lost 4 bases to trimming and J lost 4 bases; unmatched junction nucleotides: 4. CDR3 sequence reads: CASSATSGSYNEQFF. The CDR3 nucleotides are TGTGCCAGCAGCGCAACTAGCGGGAGTTACAATGAGCAGTTCTTC.

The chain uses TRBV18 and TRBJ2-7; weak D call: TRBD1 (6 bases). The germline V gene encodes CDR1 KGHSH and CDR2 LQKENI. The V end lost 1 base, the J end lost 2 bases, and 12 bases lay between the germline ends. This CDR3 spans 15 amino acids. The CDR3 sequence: CASSPLSTGAYEQYF. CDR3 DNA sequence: TGTGCCAGCTCACCACTTTCGACAGGTGCCTACGAGCAGTACTTC.

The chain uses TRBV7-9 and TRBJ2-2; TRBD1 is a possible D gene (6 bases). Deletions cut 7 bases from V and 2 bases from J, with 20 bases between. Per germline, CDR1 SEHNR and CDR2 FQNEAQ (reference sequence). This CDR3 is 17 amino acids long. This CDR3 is CASNREGVFGNTGELFF. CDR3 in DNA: TGTGCCAGCAACCGTGAGGGGGTTTTCGGAAACACCGGGGAGCTGTTTTTT.

The CDR3 loop is CASSPSSGGSYEQYF. In DNA, the CDR3 is TGTGCCAGCAGCCCCAGTAGCGGGGGGTCCTACGAGCAGTACTTC. The V and J genes are TRBV6-1 and TRBJ2-7, with 10 positions matching TRBD2. Losses at the gene ends were 6 bases for V and 1 base for J; bases not matched to a gene: 6. The CDR3 runs to 15 residues. Germline CDR1 is MNHNS and CDR2 is SASEGT.

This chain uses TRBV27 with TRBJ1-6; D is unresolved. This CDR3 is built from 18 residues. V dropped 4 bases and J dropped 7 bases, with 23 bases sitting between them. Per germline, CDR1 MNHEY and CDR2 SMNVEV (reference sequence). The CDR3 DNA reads TGTGCCAGCAGTTCGGGGTTTGTGCGGGGAGCGGGAAATTCACCCCTCCACTTT. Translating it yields CASSSGFVRGAGNSPLHF.

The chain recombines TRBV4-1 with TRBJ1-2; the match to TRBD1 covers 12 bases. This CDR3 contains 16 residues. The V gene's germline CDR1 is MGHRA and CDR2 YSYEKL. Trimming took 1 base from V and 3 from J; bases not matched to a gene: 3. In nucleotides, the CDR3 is TGCGCCAGCAGCCAAGGGGACAGGGGGCCCGACTATGGCTACACCTTC. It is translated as CASSQGDRGPDYGYTF.

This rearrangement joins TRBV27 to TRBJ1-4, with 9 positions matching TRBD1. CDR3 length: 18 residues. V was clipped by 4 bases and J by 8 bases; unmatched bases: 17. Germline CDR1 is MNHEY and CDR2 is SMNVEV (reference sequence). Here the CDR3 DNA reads TGTGCCAGCAGTTCGCGGGACAGGGTCCTCCCGTCGGGCGAAAAACTGTTTTTT. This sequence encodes CASSSRDRVLPSGEKLFF.

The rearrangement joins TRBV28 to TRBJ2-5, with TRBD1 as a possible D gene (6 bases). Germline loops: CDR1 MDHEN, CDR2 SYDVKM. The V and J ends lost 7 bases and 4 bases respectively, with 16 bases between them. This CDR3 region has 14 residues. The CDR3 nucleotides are TGTGCCAGCAACATACAGGGTACAGGAGAGACCCAGTACTTC. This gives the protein CASNIQGTGETQYF. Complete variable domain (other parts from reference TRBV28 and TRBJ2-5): DVKVTQSSRYLVKRTGEKVFLECVQDMDHENMFWYRQDPGLGLRLIYFSYDVKMKEKGDIPEGYSVSREKKERFSLILESASTNQTSMYLCASNIQGTGETQYFGPGTRLLVL.

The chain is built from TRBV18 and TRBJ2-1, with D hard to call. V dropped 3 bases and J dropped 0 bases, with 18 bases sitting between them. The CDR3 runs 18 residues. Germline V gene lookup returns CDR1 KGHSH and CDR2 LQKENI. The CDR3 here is CASSPYMPGGDSYNEQFF. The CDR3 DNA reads TGTGCCAGCTCACCCTACATGCCGGGTGGAGACTCCTACAATGAGCAGTTCTTC.

CDR3: CASRYLQNSPLHF. CDR3 DNA: TGTGCCAGCAGGTACCTACAGAATTCACCCCTCCACTTT. V gene TRBV28 combines with J gene TRBJ1-6; the D is unclear. Trimming cost V 6 bases and J 7 bases, with 10 bases left between them. The germline gives CDR1 MDHEN, CDR2 SYDVKM. The CDR3 spans 13 residues. Together with reference TRBV28 and TRBJ1-6, the CDR3 gives the full variable domain: DVKVTQSSRYLVKRTGEKVFLECVQDMDHENMFWYRQDPGLGLRLIYFSYDVKMKEKGDIPEGYSVSREKKERFSLILESASTNQTSMYLCASRYLQNSPLHFGNGTRLTVT.

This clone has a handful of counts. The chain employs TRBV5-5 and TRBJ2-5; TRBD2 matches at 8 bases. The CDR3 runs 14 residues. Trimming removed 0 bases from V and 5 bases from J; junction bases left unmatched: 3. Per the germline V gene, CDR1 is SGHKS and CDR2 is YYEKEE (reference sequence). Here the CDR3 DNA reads TGTGCCAGCAGCTTGGTTAGCGGGGCGGAGACCCAGTACTTC. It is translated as CASSLVSGAETQYF.

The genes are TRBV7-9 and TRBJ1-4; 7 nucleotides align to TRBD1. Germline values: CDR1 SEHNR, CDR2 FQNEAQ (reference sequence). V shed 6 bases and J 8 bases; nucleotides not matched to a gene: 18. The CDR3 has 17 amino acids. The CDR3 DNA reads TGTGCCAGCAGTTTAACCAAAAATACAGGGGTCCCCGAAAAACTGTTTTTT. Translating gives CASSLTKNTGVPEKLFF.

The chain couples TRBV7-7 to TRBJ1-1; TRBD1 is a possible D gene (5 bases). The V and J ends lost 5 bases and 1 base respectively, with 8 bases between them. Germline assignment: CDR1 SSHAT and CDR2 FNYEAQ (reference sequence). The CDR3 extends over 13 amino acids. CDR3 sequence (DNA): TGTGCCAGCAGCCAGACAGAGAACACTGAAGCTTTCTTT. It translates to CASSQTENTEAFF.

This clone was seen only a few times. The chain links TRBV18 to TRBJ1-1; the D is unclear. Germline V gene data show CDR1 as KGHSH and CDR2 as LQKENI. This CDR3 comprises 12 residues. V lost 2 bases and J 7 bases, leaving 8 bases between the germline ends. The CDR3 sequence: CASSPSSREAFF. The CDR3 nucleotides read TGTGCCAGCTCACCATCGAGCCGTGAAGCTTTCTTT.

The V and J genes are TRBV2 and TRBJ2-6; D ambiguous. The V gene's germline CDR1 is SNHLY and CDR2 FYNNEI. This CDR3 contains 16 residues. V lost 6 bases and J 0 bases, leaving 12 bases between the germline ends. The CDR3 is CASRLTDFSGANVLTF. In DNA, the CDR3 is TGTGCCAGCAGGTTGACTGATTTCTCTGGGGCCAACGTCCTGACTTTC.

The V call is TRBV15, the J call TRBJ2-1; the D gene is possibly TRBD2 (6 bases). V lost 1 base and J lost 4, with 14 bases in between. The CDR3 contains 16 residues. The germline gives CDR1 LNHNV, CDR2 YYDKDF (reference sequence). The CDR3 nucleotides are TGTGCCACCAGCAGAGTCTTGGGAGGCCCTTACAATGAGCAGTTCTTC. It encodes CATSRVLGGPYNEQFF. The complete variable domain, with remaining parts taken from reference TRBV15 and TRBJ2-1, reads DAMVIQNPRYQVTQFGKPVTLSCSQTLNHNVMYWYQQKSSQAPKLLFHYYDKDFNNEADTPDNFQSRRPNTSFCFLDIRSPGLGDTAMYLCATSRVLGGPYNEQFFGPGTRLTVL.

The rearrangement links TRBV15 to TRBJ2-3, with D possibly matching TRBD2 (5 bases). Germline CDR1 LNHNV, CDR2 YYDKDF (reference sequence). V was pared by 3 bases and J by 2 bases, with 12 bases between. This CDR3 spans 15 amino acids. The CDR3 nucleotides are TGTGCCACCAGCAGCCGGGGAGAAGCCACAGATACGCAGTATTTT. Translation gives CATSSRGEATDTQYF.